The 29 T cell receptor beta chains given below trace back to one sample, sequenced in a study of T cell responses to AZD1222 COVID-19 vaccine. Assay: immunoSEQ multiplex PCR; the TCRdb copy retains only in-frame clones and omits some. The sample carries more than 100,000 clones, approximately 90% recorded once. Specimen: peripheral blood, collected on day 0 of AZD1222 vaccination. The receptors derive from an adult in good health.

CDR3 nucleotides: TGTGCCAGCAGTTACTCGGAGGGCAGGGGCTACGAGCAGTACTTC. Translating it yields CASSYSEGRGYEQYF. The chain uses TRBV6-6 and TRBJ2-7; D could derive from TRBD1 or TRBD2 (6 bases each). The CDR3 sequence is 15 residues long. The V gene lost 0 bases and the J gene lost 3 bases, with 12 bases spanning the gap. CDR1 and CDR2 from the germline V gene are MNHNY and SVGAGI (reference sequence).

This clone was found once. CDR3 nucleotides: TGTGCCAGCAGCGGGGGAACAGATACGCAGTATTTT. It encodes CASSGGTDTQYF. V and J are TRBV7-9 and TRBJ2-3, with D perhaps TRBD1 or TRBD2 (5 bases each). The CDR3 totals 12 residues. The germline CDR1 and CDR2 sequences are SEHNR and FQNEAQ (reference sequence). V lost 5 bases and J 3 bases, leaving 6 bases between the germline ends.

The J gene is TRBJ2-7, the V gene TRBV28, with 9 bases lining up with TRBD2. Germline CDR1 and CDR2: MDHEN and SYDVKM. V lost 5 bases and J lost 2; bases outside the gene matches: 7. This CDR3 comprises 15 residues. The CDR3 reads CASSTTGTSPYEQYF. The CDR3 bases are TGTGCCAGCAGTACGACTGGGACTAGCCCCTACGAGCAGTACTTC.

This clone is medium-sized in the sample. This chain links TRBV6-4 with TRBJ2-2; D is unresolved. V was cut by 0 bases and J by 3 bases, with 2 bases left in between. The CDR3 is 13 residues long. Germline V gene sequence: CDR1 MRHNA, CDR2 SNTAGT. CDR3 DNA: TGTGCCAGCAGTGACTCAGACACCGGGGAGCTGTTTTTT. Protein product: CASSDSDTGELFF.

V is TRBV7-6 and J is TRBJ2-7; 11 bases align to TRBD2. The CDR3 sequence is 15 residues long. Germline CDR1 reads SGHVS; CDR2 reads FNYEAQ. Unmatched junction bases numbered 7, after V lost 5 bases and J lost 4 bases. CDR3 nucleotide sequence: TGTGCCAGCAGCCATCGACTAGCGGGGCTGTACGAGCAGTACTTC. Amino acid sequence: CASSHRLAGLYEQYF.

This clone was seen once. The rearrangement uses TRBV7-3 and TRBJ2-7, with 7 bases matching TRBD2. CDR1 is SGHTA and CDR2 is FQGTGA in the germline V gene. J was trimmed by 4 bases and V by 6 bases; bases with no gene match: 9. The CDR3 runs 14 residues. The CDR3 loop is CASSSSGTSYEQYF. The CDR3 DNA reads as TGTGCCAGCAGTTCGAGCGGGACTTCATACGAGCAGTACTTC.

This sequence joins TRBV28 and TRBJ2-3; D uncertain. V shed 3 bases and J shed 2 bases, with 6 bases lying between them. There are 13 residues in the CDR3. The V gene's germline CDR1 is MDHEN and CDR2 SYDVKM. CDR3 amino acids: CASSFRNTDTQYF. The CDR3 DNA follows: TGTGCCAGCAGTTTCCGGAACACAGATACGCAGTATTTT. Variable domain in full (rest from reference TRBV28 and TRBJ2-3): DVKVTQSSRYLVKRTGEKVFLECVQDMDHENMFWYRQDPGLGLRLIYFSYDVKMKEKGDIPEGYSVSREKKERFSLILESASTNQTSMYLCASSFRNTDTQYFGPGTRLTVL.

This clone was found once. V usage is TRBV11-2 and J usage is TRBJ2-5; TRBD1 might be the D (8 bases). There are 15 residues in the CDR3. V was shortened by 5 bases and J by 3 bases, with 16 bases between the two germline ends. Germline V gives CDR1 SGHAT, CDR2 FQNNGV. This chain's CDR3 is CASSPQGAGEETQYF. In DNA form, the CDR3 reads TGTGCCAGCAGCCCCCAGGGGGCGGGGGAAGAGACCCAGTACTTC.

The chain links TRBV15 to TRBJ2-1; D is ambiguous. Trimming shortened V by 0 bases and J by 5 bases, and 11 bases separated the two germline ends. CDR1 and CDR2 from the germline V gene are LNHNV and YYDKDF (reference sequence). This CDR3 spans 15 amino acids. The CDR3, as DNA: TGTGCCACCAGCAGAGAGCGAGTACTAAACAATGAGCAGTTCTTC. The encoded protein is CATSRERVLNNEQFF.

This rearrangement joins TRBV4-2 to TRBJ1-3; weak D call: TRBD1 (6 bases). Germline V gene data show CDR1 as LGHNA and CDR2 as YNFKEQ. Trimming left V 2 bases short and J 8 bases short, with 16 bases between. CDR3 length: 15 amino acids. The CDR3 DNA reads TGTGCCAGCAGCCAACAACAGGGAAGGGCAGACACCATATATTTT. Encoded protein: CASSQQQGRADTIYF.

The rearrangement joins TRBV7-9 to TRBJ2-7, with D maybe TRBD2 (7 bases). Trimming removed 5 bases from V and 7 bases from J, with 18 bases in between. Germline CDR1 reads SEHNR; CDR2 reads FQNEAQ (reference sequence). This CDR3 has 14 residues. The CDR3 here is CASSPGGTKGEQYF. The DNA of the CDR3 is TGTGCCAGCAGCCCCGGGGGGACAAAGGGGGAGCAGTACTTC.

The chain employs TRBV5-4 and TRBJ1-6; D is uncertain. The germline V gene has CDR1 SGHNT and CDR2 YYREEE (reference sequence). With 1 base removed from V and 5 bases from J, the gap between germline ends came to 7 bases. The CDR3 runs 14 residues. DNA for the CDR3: TGTGCCAGCAGCTTGTGGACCAATAATTCACCCCTCCACTTT. It translates to CASSLWTNNSPLHF.

The chain couples TRBV5-8 to TRBJ2-1; D possibly corresponds to TRBD2 (6 bases). V was trimmed by 4 bases and J by 12 bases, leaving 14 bases between them. The V gene's germline CDR1 is SGHTS and CDR2 YDEGEE. There are 12 residues in the CDR3. The CDR3 spells CASSPTRTVQFF. As DNA, the CDR3 is TGTGCCAGCAGCCCGACTAGAACGGTGCAGTTCTTC.

This clone was seen just once. This sequence joins TRBV12-3 or TRBV12-4 and TRBJ1-5; perhaps TRBD1 as D (5 bases). V shed 6 bases and J shed 1 base, with 7 bases lying between them. This CDR3 region has 13 residues. CDR3 in DNA: TGTGCCAGCAGCCCAGGGAGCAATCAGCCCCAGCATTTT. Its protein is CASSPGSNQPQHF.

The chain employs TRBV28 and TRBJ1-6; 8 bases map to TRBD1. The CDR3 has 15 residues. CDR1 and CDR2 from the germline V gene are MDHEN and SYDVKM. CDR3 sequence reads: CAYRGDGSYNSPLHF. The CDR3, as DNA: TGTGCTTACAGGGGGGACGGCTCCTATAATTCACCCCTCCACTTT.

This sequence joins TRBV15 and TRBJ1-6; D remains ambiguous. The CDR3 length is 15 residues. CDR1 and CDR2 (germline): LNHNV, YYDKDF (reference sequence). Trimming cost V 0 bases and J 4 bases, with 7 bases left between them. The CDR3 spells CATSREALYNSPLHF. In DNA, the CDR3 is TGTGCCACCAGCAGAGAGGCCCTTTATAATTCACCCCTCCACTTT.

This clone was picked up a small number of times. The chain recombines TRBV28 with TRBJ1-2; D remains ambiguous. The CDR3 is 12 residues long. Between the trimmed V and J ends, which lost 4 bases and 4 bases, there was a span of 7 bases. Germline CDR1 is MDHEN and CDR2 is SYDVKM. In DNA, the CDR3 is TGTGCCAGCAGTTCTCTAGGCTATGGCTACACCTTC. Translating it yields CASSSLGYGYTF.

The V call is TRBV2, the J call TRBJ2-5, with D tentatively TRBD1 (5 bases). The CDR3 contains 14 residues. The V gene lost 8 bases and the J gene lost 2 bases, with 15 bases spanning the gap. CDR1 and CDR2 from the germline V gene are SNHLY and FYNNEI. CDR3 DNA: TGTGCCAGCCAACCTACAGGAATACAAGAGACCCAGTACTTC. Amino acids: CASQPTGIQETQYF.

The rearrangement joins TRBV5-4 to TRBJ2-3, with TRBD2 matching 9 bases. Germline trimming cut 0 bases from V and 10 bases from J; bases unmatched to any gene: 15. The germline V gene encodes CDR1 SGHNT and CDR2 YYREEE (reference sequence). The CDR3 length is 17 residues. The CDR3 here is CASSLGGAGGPLESQYF. The CDR3 region has the DNA TGTGCCAGCAGCTTGGGGGGCGCGGGGGGGCCACTAGAGTCGCAGTATTTT.

The rearrangement joins TRBV6-6 to TRBJ1-5; D is uncertain. Trimming stripped 0 bases from V and 0 bases from J, with 9 bases between. This CDR3 is 16 amino acids long. CDR1 and CDR2 from the germline V gene are MNHNY and SVGAGI (reference sequence). CDR3 DNA sequence: TGTGCCAGCAGTTACTCGACACGCTATAGCAATCAGCCCCAGCATTTT. Encoded protein: CASSYSTRYSNQPQHF.

Here the CDR3 DNA reads TGCGCCAGCAGTGGGGTAGCGGGGGCCCACAATGAGCAGTTCTTC. It codes for CASSGVAGAHNEQFF. V gene TRBV10-1 combines with J gene TRBJ2-1; 9 bases map to TRBD2. Germline CDR1 and CDR2: WNHNN and SYGVQD (reference sequence). The V segment lost 4 bases and the J segment 5 bases; nucleotides outside the gene matches: 6. The CDR3 covers 15 residues.

This clone was seen more than once but under ten times. The chain links TRBV6-2 or TRBV6-3 to TRBJ1-1; TRBD1 is a possible D gene (5 bases). Trimming shortened V by 6 bases and J by 7 bases, and 12 bases separated the two germline ends. CDR1 and CDR2 from the germline V gene are MNHEY and SVGEGT. CDR3 size: 12 residues. CDR3 residues: CASSPRGVEAFF. Written as DNA, the CDR3 is TGTGCCAGCAGCCCCCGGGGGGTTGAAGCTTTCTTT.

The rearrangement joins TRBV20-1 to TRBJ1-6; tentative D call: TRBD1 (5 bases). This CDR3 spans 13 amino acids. Trimming took off 3 bases at V and 7 bases at J, with 10 bases between the two ends. Germline V gene lookup returns CDR1 DFQATT and CDR2 SNEGSKA (reference sequence). The chain's CDR3 is CSASGRANSPLHF. In nucleotides, the CDR3 is TGCAGTGCTAGTGGCAGGGCGAATTCACCCCTCCACTTT.

A few counts support this clone. The chain joins TRBV19 to TRBJ2-7; 9 nucleotides align to TRBD1. Germline values: CDR1 LNHDA, CDR2 SQIVND (reference sequence). V dropped 4 bases and J dropped 5; count of bases not matched to a gene: 9. The CDR3 is 15 amino acids. CDR3 amino acids: CASSTSPGTGNEQYF. The CDR3 nucleotides read TGTGCCAGTAGTACCAGCCCCGGGACAGGGAACGAGCAGTACTTC.

V gene TRBV5-1 combines with J gene TRBJ1-2; D unclear. From germline, CDR1 is SGHRS and CDR2 YFSETQ. The CDR3 loop spans 15 amino acids. With 7 bases removed from V and 2 bases from J, the gap between germline ends came to 18 bases. CDR3 sequence reads: CASYFGGQGNYGYTF. CDR3 nucleotides: TGCGCCAGCTACTTCGGCGGGCAAGGGAACTATGGCTACACCTTC.

The CDR3 here is CSVEGGRMSTDTQYF. The CDR3 DNA reads as TGCAGCGTTGAAGGTGGGAGAATGAGCACAGATACGCAGTATTTT. The genes are TRBV29-1 and TRBJ2-3; weak D call: TRBD2 (5 bases). The V end was cut by 1 base, the J end by 0 bases, with 11 bases between. Looked up from germline, CDR1 is SQVTM and CDR2 is ANQGSEA. The CDR3 is 15 residues long.

This chain joins TRBV19 and TRBJ2-7; D remains ambiguous. Trimming took off 10 bases at V and 5 bases at J, with 15 bases between the two ends. Germline lookup yields CDR1 LNHDA and CDR2 SQIVND (reference sequence). The CDR3 covers 12 residues. The CDR3 DNA reads as TGTGCCACCCGAGTGGGTGTGAACGAGCAGTACTTC. It specifies CATRVGVNEQYF.

The CDR3 region is CASSQDLAWNSPLHF. CDR3 DNA sequence: TGTGCCAGCAGCCAAGATCTCGCCTGGAATTCACCCCTCCACTTT. This chain links TRBV14 with TRBJ1-6; D is unclear. Germline CDR1 reads SGHDN; CDR2 reads FVKESK. The CDR3 sequence is 15 residues long. V was pared by 0 bases and J by 7 bases, with 10 bases between.

V usage is TRBV7-6 and J usage is TRBJ2-5, with a possible D match to TRBD1 (5 bases). Germline values: CDR1 SGHVS, CDR2 FNYEAQ. The CDR3 extends over 14 amino acids. Trimming removed 1 base at V and 4 bases at J, with 10 bases between. CDR3 sequence (DNA): TGTGCCAGCAGCTTAGGTGCAGGGCGAGAGACCCAGTACTTC. Protein sequence: CASSLGAGRETQYF.